This is a list of T cell receptor beta chains from one sample in a study of identical twins. One entry per CDR3 protein results from TCRdb running MiXCR on the 5' RACE reads. The table lists about 250,000 distinct CDR3 sequences, about an eighth of them singletons. The material sequenced was memory (CD45RO+) T cells sorted from blood. These receptors all stem from a woman under 30 in good health. The CDR3 runs from the conserved cysteine through the conserved F or W. Each record gives: CDR3 protein, CDR3 DNA, J gene, clone size, D gene, V gene, CDR3 length. D genes are given only for firm matches. The listing skips clone size in some rows; elsewhere it reads once, few, many or a size class.

CDR3 protein: CASSLFSEAFF; CDR3 DNA: TGTGCCAGCAGCTTGTTTTCTGAAGCTTTCTTT; J gene: TRBJ1-1; clone size: few; D gene: -; V gene: TRBV7-9; CDR3 length: 11
CDR3 protein: CASSQLADLSQYF; CDR3 DNA: TGTGCCAGCAGCCAACTAGCGGACCTCTCGCAGTACTTC; J gene: TRBJ2-7; clone size: -; D gene: TRBD2; V gene: TRBV6-2/TRBV6-3; CDR3 length: 13
CDR3 protein: CASSHGRGEQYF; CDR3 DNA: TGTGCCAGCAGCCACGGGAGGGGCGAGCAGTACTTC; J gene: TRBJ2-7; clone size: -; D gene: TRBD2; V gene: TRBV4-2; CDR3 length: 12
CDR3 protein: CSAETRRISGGGYTF; CDR3 DNA: TGCAGTGCCGAAACACGTCGGATTAGCGGGGGTGGCTACACCTTC; J gene: TRBJ1-2; clone size: few; D gene: -; V gene: TRBV20-1; CDR3 length: 15
CDR3 protein: CASSLGTEAFF; CDR3 DNA: TGTGCCAGCAGCCTAGGGACAGAAGCTTTCTTT; J gene: TRBJ1-1; clone size: many; D gene: -; V gene: TRBV12-3/TRBV12-4; CDR3 length: 11
CDR3 protein: CASSLMQGADTQYF; CDR3 DNA: TGCGCCAGCAGCTTGATGCAGGGTGCAGATACGCAGTATTTT; J gene: TRBJ2-3; clone size: -; D gene: -; V gene: TRBV5-1; CDR3 length: 14
CDR3 protein: CASSQRGDSLTPLHF; CDR3 DNA: TGTGCCAGCAGCCAGAGGGGGGACAGTCTTACACCCCTCCACTTT; J gene: TRBJ1-6; clone size: many; D gene: TRBD1; V gene: TRBV4-2; CDR3 length: 15
CDR3 protein: CASSQDYYEQFF; CDR3 DNA: TGTGCCAGCAGCCAAGACTACTATGAGCAGTTCTTC; J gene: TRBJ2-1; clone size: few; D gene: -; V gene: TRBV3-1; CDR3 length: 12
CDR3 protein: CASSYSGSRVGELFF; CDR3 DNA: TGTGCCAGCAGCTACAGCGGGTCTCGGGTAGGGGAGCTGTTTTTT; J gene: TRBJ2-2; clone size: many; D gene: -; V gene: TRBV12-3/TRBV12-4; CDR3 length: 15
CDR3 protein: CASSIGVRYNSPLHF; CDR3 DNA: TGTGCCAGTAGTATAGGTGTGCGGTATAATTCACCCCTCCACTTT; J gene: TRBJ1-6; clone size: -; D gene: -; V gene: TRBV19; CDR3 length: 15
CDR3 protein: CASSPNAGGGPGTQYF; CDR3 DNA: TGTGCCAGCAGCCCCAACGCCGGCGGGGGGCCTGGGACCCAGTACTTC; J gene: TRBJ2-5; clone size: -; D gene: TRBD2; V gene: TRBV7-8; CDR3 length: 16
CDR3 protein: CASSSNLAGGSYEQYF; CDR3 DNA: TGTGCCAGCAGCTCTAACCTAGCGGGAGGTTCCTACGAGCAGTACTTC; J gene: TRBJ2-7; clone size: -; D gene: TRBD2; V gene: TRBV13; CDR3 length: 16
CDR3 protein: CASSGRMEKLFF; CDR3 DNA: TGTGCCAGCAGCGGACGAATGGAAAAACTGTTTTTT; J gene: TRBJ1-4; clone size: -; D gene: -; V gene: TRBV7-9; CDR3 length: 12
CDR3 protein: CSASWETTYEQYF; CDR3 DNA: TGCAGTGCTAGCTGGGAAACCACCTACGAGCAGTACTTC; J gene: TRBJ2-7; clone size: few; D gene: -; V gene: TRBV20-1; CDR3 length: 13
CDR3 protein: CSAGLLQGVNEKLFF; CDR3 DNA: TGCAGTGCCGGCCTACTCCAGGGGGTTAATGAAAAACTGTTTTTT; J gene: TRBJ1-4; clone size: few; D gene: TRBD1; V gene: TRBV20-1; CDR3 length: 15
CDR3 protein: CASSLGAGVEDTQYF; CDR3 DNA: TGCGCCAGCAGCCTGGGGGCGGGGGTGGAAGATACGCAGTATTTT; J gene: TRBJ2-3; clone size: -; D gene: -; V gene: TRBV5-1; CDR3 length: 15
CDR3 protein: CASTRSGSKSYEQYF; CDR3 DNA: TGTGCCAGCACCAGAAGCGGGAGTAAGTCCTACGAGCAGTACTTC; J gene: TRBJ2-7; clone size: -; D gene: TRBD2; V gene: TRBV2; CDR3 length: 15
CDR3 protein: CASSSFPGTGNTEAFF; CDR3 DNA: TGCGCCAGCAGCTCATTTCCGGGGACAGGTAACACTGAAGCTTTCTTT; J gene: TRBJ1-1; clone size: many; D gene: TRBD1; V gene: TRBV5-1; CDR3 length: 16
CDR3 protein: CASSLLGATEAFF; CDR3 DNA: TGTGCCAGCAGCTTACTAGGGGCTACTGAAGCTTTCTTT; J gene: TRBJ1-1; clone size: -; D gene: -; V gene: TRBV7-2; CDR3 length: 13
CDR3 protein: CASSLASGRFTDTQYF; CDR3 DNA: TGTGCCAGCAGCTTGGCTAGCGGGAGGTTCACAGATACGCAGTATTTT; J gene: TRBJ2-3; clone size: -; D gene: TRBD2; V gene: TRBV5-4; CDR3 length: 16
CDR3 protein: CASSPPSPEQYF; CDR3 DNA: TGCGCCAGCAGCCCCCCCTCCCCGGAGCAGTACTTC; J gene: TRBJ2-7; clone size: -; D gene: -; V gene: TRBV5-1; CDR3 length: 12
CDR3 protein: CASSPLGGDEQYF; CDR3 DNA: TGCGCCAGCAGCCCTCTCGGAGGGGACGAGCAGTACTTC; J gene: TRBJ2-7; clone size: -; D gene: -; V gene: TRBV4-1; CDR3 length: 13
CDR3 protein: CASSQDPPSGSWNNEQFF; CDR3 DNA: TGCGCCAGCAGCCAAGACCCACCAAGCGGGAGTTGGAACAATGAGCAGTTCTTC; J gene: TRBJ2-1; clone size: many; D gene: TRBD2; V gene: TRBV4-3; CDR3 length: 18